This T cell receptor (beta chain) was observed in a study of CD8 T cells in Susac syndrome (dated by TCRdb to the late 2010s). A note on the overall study: Of the Susac syndrome patients who were sequenced, more than five had clinically active disease and eight were in clinical remission. At the time of blood withdrawal, Susac syndrome patients were either therapy-naive, taking corticosteroids (with some also receiving IVIg), or on IVIg alone. Repertoire sequencing was used to test whether CD8+ T cell activation and differentiation in Susac syndrome was antigen driven. The study compared CD8+ T cell repertoire clonality among approximately twelve healthy donors, 14 Susac syndrome patients and approximately 16 multiple sclerosis patients.

Peripheral blood CD8+ and CD4+ T cells from healthy donors, Susac syndrome patients and multiple sclerosis patients were profiled by high-throughput TCR beta sequencing. Recently defined diagnostic criteria for definite or probable disease were met by the Susac syndrome patients. CD8+ TEMRA cells were enriched by FACS, while bulk CD8+ and CD4+ T cells were purified by magnetic negative isolation. Blood was drawn into EDTA tubes, processed within 24 hours, and PBMCs were isolated by density gradient centrifugation. PBMCs destined for TCR sequencing were cryopreserved in liquid nitrogen and later thawed in a 37 °C water bath. Purity of sorted or isolated CD4+, CD8+ and CD8+ TEMRA cells was at least 90%. The investigation overall reported the following: The number of individuals in the TCR sequencing and HLA analysis was acknowledged as relatively small. Looking at Susac-specific public clones, the researchers identified under 20 in the total CD8+ repertoire and roughly five in the CD8+ TEMRA repertoire. Clonal expansion was observed in Susac syndrome CD8+ repertoires, with the highest expansion in CD8+ TEMRA cells and greater expansion in clinically active than in remitting patients.

RNA was extracted using the RNeasy kit, and roughly 0.5 to 1 ug of the RNA was reverse transcribed with random hexamers. The immunoSEQ multiplex PCR assay, which covers 54 Vbeta and 13 Jbeta segments, was used to amplify TCR beta CDR3 regions. PCR amplification bias was corrected by using a synthetic template baseline for primer optimization and computational correction. Regarding the original processing steps: Reads were annotated to V, D and J genes according to IMGT and were analyzed with immunoSEQ Analyzer, with only productive sequences retained. Clonality was computed as one minus Shannon entropy normalized by log2 of the number of productive unique sequences. For each patient and control, public and private clones were evaluated within the 100 most prevalent clones. Clones were defined as Susac-specific when absent from the healthy and MS cohorts, from fewer than 1,200 published viral clones and from other ImmuneACCESS disease sequences. The raw public reads went through TCRdb reprocessing: fastp at Q25, MiXCR clone calling, in-frame beta chains kept. When rows share a CDR3 protein, they turn into one entry using the most common DNA and genes. V and J calls and clone size were set by TCRdb, not the authors. The sample yields about 190,000 distinct CDR3 sequences; 85% to 95% were counted once. Approximately 0.16% of the sample rests with the top ten.

As concerns this clonotype: The target of this receptor is not known. No per-base quality is available; no much larger clone lies one base away.

Including cysteine and phenylalanine, the CDR3 has 14 amino acids. Kept here is only the CDR3 DNA, which spans 42 bases and is read in frame from base 1. The germline V and J ends show losses of 0 bases and 3 bases respectively, and no gene match explains 1 base of the junction. The germline V gene supplies CDR1 MNHEY and CDR2 SVGAGI. The sequence derives from a human donor with Susac syndrome. Specimen: CD8+ T cells from PBMCs. The sequence links TRBV6-5 to TRBJ2-7, with 8 bases in between that match TRBD1. This receptor carries the CDR3 CASSYSGTGYEQYF. The DNA reads as follows: TGTGCCAGCAGTTACTCGGGGACAGGCTACGAGCAGTACTTC.